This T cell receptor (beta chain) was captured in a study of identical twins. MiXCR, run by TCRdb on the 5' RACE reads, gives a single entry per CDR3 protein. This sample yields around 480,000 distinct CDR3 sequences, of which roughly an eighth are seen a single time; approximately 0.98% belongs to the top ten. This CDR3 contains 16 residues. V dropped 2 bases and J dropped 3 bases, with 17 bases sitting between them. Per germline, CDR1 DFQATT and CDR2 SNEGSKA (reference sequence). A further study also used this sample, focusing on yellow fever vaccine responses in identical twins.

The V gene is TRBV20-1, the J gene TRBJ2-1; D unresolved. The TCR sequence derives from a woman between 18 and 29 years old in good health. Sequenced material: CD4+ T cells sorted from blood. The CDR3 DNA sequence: TGCAGTGCTAGATCTTTGAACCCTTCTTTCTACAATGAGCAGTTCTTC. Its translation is CSARSLNPSFYNEQFF.